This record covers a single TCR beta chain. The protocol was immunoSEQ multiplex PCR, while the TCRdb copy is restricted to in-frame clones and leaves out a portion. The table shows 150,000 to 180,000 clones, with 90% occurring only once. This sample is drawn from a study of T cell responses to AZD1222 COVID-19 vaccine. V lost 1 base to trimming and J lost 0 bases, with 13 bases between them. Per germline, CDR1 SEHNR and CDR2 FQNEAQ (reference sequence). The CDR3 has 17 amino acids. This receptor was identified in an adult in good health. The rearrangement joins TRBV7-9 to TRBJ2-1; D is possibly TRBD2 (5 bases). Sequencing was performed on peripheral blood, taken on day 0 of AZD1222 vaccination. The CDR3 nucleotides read TGTGCCAGCAGCTTAGAAGGGAGCCAACGCTCCTACAATGAGCAGTTCTTC. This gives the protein CASSLEGSQRSYNEQFF.